One and the same sample provided the 21 T cell receptor beta chains below, sequenced in a study of CXCR3-negative and CXCR3-positive naive CD8 T cells. What these receptors recognize is not known. UMI-labeled TRB cDNA libraries were prepared by 5' RACE. TCRdb reprocessed the 5' RACE reads, keeping one entry per CDR3 protein, no DNA. Its clone listing holds some 110,000 distinct CDR3 sequences. Overall study results and limits: Naive cells positive for CXCR3 carried more hydrophobic TRB CDR3s than CXCR3-negative ones.

The material sequenced was naive CXCR3+ CD8+ T cells from blood. As to subset: CD45RO-CCR7+CD27+CD95- naive CD8+ T cells expressing CXCR3 (TNR3+). The receptors derive from a human donor in good health. Some clones in this sample may be carry-over from other donors' samples.

This chain connects TRBV12-3 or TRBV12-4 to TRBJ2-7; TCRdb returns TRBD1, unconfirmable since there is no DNA. CDR3 length equals 14 residues. The CDR3 is CASSLGWGPYEQYF.

The V call is TRBV7-9, the J call TRBJ2-7; TCRdb's D gene call, TRBD2, goes unchecked for lack of DNA. The CDR3 runs to 13 residues. The germline gives CDR1 SEHNR, CDR2 FQNEAQ (reference sequence). The CDR3 protein is CASSLDFAGKQYF.

The V call is TRBV30, the J call TRBJ2-7; as DNA is missing, the TRBD1 call by TCRdb cannot be tested. Germline CDR1 is GTSNPN and CDR2 is SVGIG (reference sequence). This CDR3 has 14 amino acids. The CDR3 region is CAWGAADGHYEQYF. Full variable domain (rest looked up from reference TRBV30 and TRBJ2-7): SQTIHQWPATLVQPVGSPLSLECTVEGTSNPNLYWYRQAAGRGLQLLFYSVGIGQISSEVPQNLSASRPQDRQFILSSKKLLLSDSGFYLCAWGAADGHYEQYFGPGTRLTVT.

The chain has TRBV5-1 and TRBJ2-4; checking the TCRdb D call of TRBD2 is not possible without DNA. The CDR3 contains 17 residues. Germline V gene lookup returns CDR1 SGHRS and CDR2 YFSETQ. This chain's CDR3 is CASSWTSGSASKNIQYF.

The chain uses TRBV19 and TRBJ2-3. Germline CDR1 LNHDA, CDR2 SQIVND (reference sequence). This CDR3 region has 13 residues. CDR3 region: CASRAVNTDTQYF.

J is TRBJ1-4 and V is TRBV3-1; TCRdb returns TRBD1, unconfirmable since there is no DNA. The CDR3 extends over 18 amino acids. Germline CDR1 reads LGHDT; CDR2 reads YNNKEL (reference sequence). CDR3 protein: CASSQVAPGRYGMRKLFF.

The J gene is TRBJ2-1, the V gene TRBV11-3; the D call from TCRdb, TRBD2, cannot be confirmed without DNA. This CDR3 is 15 amino acids long. Germline V lookup: CDR1 SGHNT, CDR2 YENEEA. This CDR3 is CASSFVADNNNEQFF.

This chain links TRBV3-1 with TRBJ1-2; no DNA is available, so the TRBD1 call from TCRdb remains unchecked. Germline CDR1 is LGHDT and CDR2 is YNNKEL (reference sequence). This CDR3 has 16 amino acids. The CDR3 reads CASSQVRAAGAEGYTF. The full variable domain, its missing parts supplied by reference TRBV3-1 and TRBJ1-2, is DTAVSQTPKYLVTQMGNDKSIKCEQNLGHDTMYWYKQDSKKFLKIMFSYNNKELIINETVPNRFSPKSPDKAHLNLHINSLELGDSAVYFCASSQVRAAGAEGYTFGSGTRLTVV.

The V and J genes are TRBV29-1 and TRBJ2-1; the D gene TCRdb calls, TRBD2, cannot be checked with no DNA. The CDR3 totals 16 residues. CDR1 and CDR2 from the germline V gene are SQVTM and ANQGSEA. This CDR3 reads CSVETLLADSYNEQFF.

The chain carries TRBV15 and TRBJ2-1. This CDR3 is 13 amino acids long. Germline V gives CDR1 LNHNV, CDR2 YYDKDF (reference sequence). CDR3: CATSRTEYNEQFF. The complete variable domain, with remaining parts taken from reference TRBV15 and TRBJ2-1, reads DAMVIQNPRYQVTQFGKPVTLSCSQTLNHNVMYWYQQKSSQAPKLLFHYYDKDFNNEADTPDNFQSRRPNTSFCFLDIRSPGLGDTAMYLCATSRTEYNEQFFGPGTRLTVL.

The J gene is TRBJ2-7, the V gene TRBV5-5; the TRBD1 assignment by TCRdb is unverifiable without DNA. CDR1 is SGHKS and CDR2 is YYEKEE in the germline V gene (reference sequence). This CDR3 is 15 amino acids long. CDR3 region: CASSLGTGLWYEQYF.

The rearrangement links TRBV7-9 to TRBJ1-2. CDR3 length: 17 residues. The germline gives CDR1 SEHNR, CDR2 FQNEAQ (reference sequence). The CDR3 region is CASSLGFAVRSNYGYTF.

The chain recombines TRBV9 with TRBJ2-7; no DNA is available, so the TRBD1 call from TCRdb remains unchecked. The CDR3 has 15 residues. CDR1 is SGDLS, CDR2 YYNGEE, per germline. CDR3 protein: CASSPPGTGVSEQYF.

The rearrangement links TRBV12-5 to TRBJ2-1; TCRdb's assignment of TRBD2 cannot be checked, as there is no DNA. The germline V gene has CDR1 LGHNT and CDR2 FRNRAP. This CDR3 has 15 residues. This chain's CDR3 is CASGSFAGGPNEQFF. The whole variable domain, remainder taken from reference TRBV12-5 and TRBJ2-1, is DARVTQTPRHKVTEMGQEVTMRCQPILGHNTVFWYRQTMMQGLELLAYFRNRAPLDDSGMPKDRFSAEMPDATLATLKIQPSEPRDSAVYFCASGSFAGGPNEQFFGPGTRLTVL.

The chain joins TRBV4-2 to TRBJ1-2; there is no DNA to check the TCRdb D call of TRBD1. This CDR3 comprises 15 residues. Germline values: CDR1 LGHNA, CDR2 YNFKEQ. The CDR3 region is CASSPPGQGNYGYTF.

The rearrangement uses TRBV6-6 and TRBJ1-5; checking the TCRdb D call of TRBD1 is not possible without DNA. Germline CDR1 is MNHNY and CDR2 is SVGAGI (reference sequence). The CDR3 spans 15 residues. The CDR3 is CASSYWGSSNQPQHF.

This chain joins TRBV6-6 and TRBJ2-7; the TRBD1 assignment by TCRdb is unverifiable without DNA. CDR3 length equals 15 residues. Looked up from germline, CDR1 is MNHNY and CDR2 is SVGAGI (reference sequence). The CDR3 region is CASSDASGQGVEQYF.

The CDR3 is CASSLEASGNHEQYF. The J gene is TRBJ2-7, the V gene TRBV7-6; TCRdb's D call, TRBD2, is unchecked because there is no DNA. CDR3 length equals 15 residues. Looked up from germline, CDR1 is SGHVS and CDR2 is FNYEAQ. Drawing the rest from reference TRBV7-6 and TRBJ2-7, the complete variable domain is GAGVSQSPRYKVTKRGQDVALRCDPISGHVSLYWYRQALGQGPEFLTYFNYEAQQDKSGLPNDRFSAERPEGSISTLTIQRTEQRDSAMYRCASSLEASGNHEQYFGPGTRLTVT.

This chain connects TRBV5-1 to TRBJ2-7; TCRdb's D call, TRBD1, is unchecked because there is no DNA. The CDR3 loop spans 14 amino acids. Per germline, CDR1 SGHRS and CDR2 YFSETQ. CDR3: CASSLAGTSYEQYF.

The genes are TRBV7-8 and TRBJ2-7. The CDR3 covers 16 residues. CDR1 SGHVS and CDR2 FQNEAQ come from the germline V gene. This chain's CDR3 is CASSLAYASVSYEQYF.

CDR3 sequence: CASSLYSGEGRSGWATDTQYF. V usage is TRBV13 and J usage is TRBJ2-3; TCRdb lists TRBD1, though no DNA is available to test this call. Germline V gene data show CDR1 as PRHDT and CDR2 as FYEKMQ (reference sequence). CDR3 length: 21 amino acids.